These 6 T cell receptor beta chains were all obtained from the same sample, sequenced in a study of human T cells and chemical hapten exposure. Time point denoted: pre-sensitization, week 0. Treatment indicated: therapeutic diphenylcyclopropenone sensitization with weekly scalp DPC. TCRdb redid the calling of the RACE reads with MiXCR, one entry per CDR3 protein. The repertoire holds approximately 260,000 distinct CDR3 sequences, with just under 8% as singletons. Specimen: whole blood, collected in connection with sensitization to the hapten diphenylcyclopropenone (DPC). Receptors originate from a man younger than 30 with alopecia areata. Some clones in this sample may be carry-over from other donors' samples.

V gene TRBV6-5 combines with J gene TRBJ1-2, with a weak D call TRBD1 (6 bases). The CDR3 covers 13 residues. CDR1 MNHEY and CDR2 SVGAGI come from the germline V gene. V was trimmed by 3 bases and J by 5 bases, leaving 10 bases between them. The CDR3 sequence: CASSYRTEYGYTF. The DNA for the CDR3 is TGTGCCAGCAGTTATAGGACAGAATATGGCTACACCTTC.

This clonotype was detected a few times. A much larger clone differs from this one at a single base, so this may be a read error. CDR3 region: CASSFYPDTQYF. Written as DNA, the CDR3 is TGTGCCAGCAGCTTCTACCCAGATACGCAGTATTTT. The genes are TRBV11-1 and TRBJ2-3; D not resolved. There are 12 residues in the CDR3. Germline V gene lookup returns CDR1 SGHAT and CDR2 FQDESV (reference sequence). Trimming stripped 3 bases from V and 4 bases from J, with 5 bases between.

This chain links TRBV10-3 with TRBJ2-7, with D perhaps given as TRBD1 or TRBD2 (6 bases each). The CDR3 runs to 14 residues. CDR1 ENHRY and CDR2 SYGVKD come from the germline V gene. V was pared by 7 bases and J by 1 base, with 14 bases between. In nucleotides, the CDR3 is TGTGCCATCACTCCGGACAGCGGGTCCTACGAGCAGTACTTC. It codes for CAITPDSGSYEQYF.

Only a few counts were recorded for this clonotype. The V call is TRBV9, the J call TRBJ1-6, with TRBD1 as a possible D gene (6 bases). This CDR3 contains 16 residues. CDR1 is SGDLS, CDR2 YYNGEE, per germline. V was clipped by 4 bases and J by 9 bases, with 20 bases between them. CDR3: CASSPRQATGLSPLHF. In nucleotides, the CDR3 is TGTGCCAGCAGCCCCCGACAGGCCACAGGCCTTTCACCCCTCCACTTT. The whole variable domain, filled in from reference TRBV9 and TRBJ1-6, reads DSGVTQTPKHLITATGQRVTLRCSPRSGDLSVYWYQQSLDQGLQFLIQYYNGEERAKGNILERFSAQQFPDLHSELNLSSLELGDSALYFCASSPRQATGLSPLHFGNGTRLTVT.

This clonotype showed up many times. V gene TRBV7-3 combines with J gene TRBJ1-1; the D is unclear. There are 13 residues in the CDR3. V lost 4 bases, J lost 4 bases, and 10 bases lay in between. Germline V gene lookup returns CDR1 SGHTA and CDR2 FQGTGA. The CDR3 bases are TGTGCCAGCAGCTCCTACACCGGCACTGAAGCTTTCTTT. Its translation: CASSSYTGTEAFF.

A few counts support this clonotype. The chain joins TRBV20-1 to TRBJ1-2; 10 bases align to TRBD1. The germline V gene encodes CDR1 DFQATT and CDR2 SNEGSKA (reference sequence). V dropped 3 bases and J dropped 2; count of bases not matched to a gene: 0. The CDR3 runs to 13 residues. The CDR3: CSARGQGNYGYTF. The CDR3, as DNA: TGCAGTGCTAGGGGACAGGGGAACTATGGCTACACCTTC.